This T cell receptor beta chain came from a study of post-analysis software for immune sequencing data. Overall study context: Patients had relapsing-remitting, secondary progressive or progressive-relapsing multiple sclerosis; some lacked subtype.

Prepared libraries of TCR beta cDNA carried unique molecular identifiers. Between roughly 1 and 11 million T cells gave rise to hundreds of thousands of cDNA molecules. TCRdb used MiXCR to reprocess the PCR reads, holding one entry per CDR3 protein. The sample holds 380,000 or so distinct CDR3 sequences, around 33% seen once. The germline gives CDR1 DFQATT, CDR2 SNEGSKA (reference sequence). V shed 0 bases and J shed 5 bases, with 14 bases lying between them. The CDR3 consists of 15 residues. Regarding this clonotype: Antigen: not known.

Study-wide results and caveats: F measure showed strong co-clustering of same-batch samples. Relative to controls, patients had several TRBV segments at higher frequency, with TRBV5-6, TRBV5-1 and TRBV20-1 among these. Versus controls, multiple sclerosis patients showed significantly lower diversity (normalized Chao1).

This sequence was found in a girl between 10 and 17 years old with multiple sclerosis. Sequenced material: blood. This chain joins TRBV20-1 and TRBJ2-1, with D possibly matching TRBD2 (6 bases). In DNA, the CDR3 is TGCAGTGCTAGAGATGCGGGGATTGGGCACAATGAGCAGTTCTTC. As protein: CSARDAGIGHNEQFF.